Following are 16 T cell receptor beta chains from one sample sequenced in a study of blood T cell repertoires in COVID-19. TCRdb's table, derived via immunoSEQ multiplex PCR, lists solely in-frame clones and lacks some. The sample consists of a few hundred thousand clones, 65% to 85% of them appearing once. Sequences were obtained from peripheral blood. The receptors come from a woman in her forties or fifties with acute or convalescent COVID-19.

This rearrangement joins TRBV2 to TRBJ1-2; 10 positions match TRBD1. Germline V gene sequence: CDR1 SNHLY, CDR2 FYNNEI. V lost 6 bases and J lost 5; bases outside the gene matches: 12. This CDR3 has 16 residues. The CDR3 spells CASRTPGTGEGYGYTF. The CDR3 coding sequence is TGTGCCAGCAGAACCCCCGGGACAGGGGAAGGGTATGGCTACACCTTC.

This clone appeared a few times. The chain combines TRBV5-1 with TRBJ1-1, with D perhaps matching TRBD1 (6 bases). CDR1 and CDR2 from the germline V gene are SGHRS and YFSETQ. Trimming stripped 3 bases from V and 4 bases from J, with 13 bases between. CDR3 length: 14 residues. DNA of the CDR3: TGCGCCAGCAGCTGGGAAGGGGGTGGCACTGAAGCTTTCTTT. Amino acid sequence: CASSWEGGGTEAFF.

The chain recombines TRBV15 with TRBJ1-2; 7 bases are shared with TRBD1. V dropped 1 base and J dropped 5; count of bases not matched to a gene: 4. CDR1 and CDR2 (germline): LNHNV, YYDKDF (reference sequence). CDR3 size: 14 residues. In DNA, the CDR3 is TGTGCCACCAGCAGAGGAGGGACAGATTATGGCTACACCTTC. It codes for CATSRGGTDYGYTF.

The chain carries TRBV30 and TRBJ2-5; 11 positions agree with TRBD1. Germline CDR1 and CDR2: GTSNPN and SVGIG (reference sequence). The CDR3 is made up of 15 amino acids. With V trimmed by 4 bases and J by 5 bases, 9 bases remained unmatched. CDR3 nucleotides: TGTGCCTGGACCCGGACAGGGGGCGCATGGGAGACCCAGTACTTC. This sequence encodes CAWTRTGGAWETQYF.

CDR3 residues: CASSEGGTTLYEQYF. In DNA form, the CDR3 reads TGTGCCAGCAGCGAGGGGGGGACTACACTCTACGAGCAGTACTTC. This chain joins TRBV7-3 and TRBJ2-7, with TRBD2 as a possible D gene (7 bases). This CDR3 is built from 15 residues. Germline assignment: CDR1 SGHTA and CDR2 FQGTGA. Trimming removed 5 bases from V and 3 bases from J, with 17 bases in between. Looking up the rest from reference TRBV7-3 and TRBJ2-7 gives the full variable domain: GAGVSQTPSNKVTEKGKYVELRCDPISGHTALYWYRQSLGQGPEFLIYFQGTGAADDSGLPNDRFFAVRPEGSVSTLKIQRTERGDSAVYLCASSEGGTTLYEQYFGPGTRLTVT.

V is TRBV3-1 (or the pseudogene TRBV3-2) and J is TRBJ1-1; D gene uncertain. The germline V gene encodes CDR1 LGHDT and CDR2 YNNKEL (reference sequence). The CDR3 consists of 13 residues. Trimming took 3 bases from V and 4 from J, leaving 9 bases between them. The CDR3 DNA sequence: TGTGCCAGCAGCCAGGTTTTGAGCACTGAAGCTTTCTTT. Translated, it gives CASSQVLSTEAFF.

The chain carries TRBV5-8 and TRBJ1-2; D perhaps matches TRBD1 (6 bases). The CDR3 contains 14 residues. Germline V CDR1 and CDR2: SGHTS, YDEGEE. V shed 4 bases and J shed 5 bases, with 15 bases lying between them. The CDR3 DNA reads TGTGCCAGCAGCACCGGGACAAAAGGGTATGGCTACACCTTC. This codes for CASSTGTKGYGYTF.

The CDR3 sequence is CASSRETGMTDTQYF. In DNA, the CDR3 is TGTGCCAGCAGCAGGGAGACAGGGATGACAGATACGCAGTATTTT. The chain recombines TRBV7-2 with TRBJ2-3, with 7 bases that match TRBD1. Trimming removed 5 bases from V and 3 bases from J; junction bases left unmatched: 8. The V gene's germline CDR1 is SGHTA and CDR2 FQGNSA. The CDR3 length is 15 residues.

This clone was detected only once. The genes are TRBV11-2 and TRBJ2-5; D possibly corresponds to TRBD1 (6 bases). The ends were cut back, 5 bases at V and 2 bases at J, with 9 bases in the middle. Germline CDR1 reads SGHAT; CDR2 reads FQNNGV. The CDR3 length is 13 residues. The CDR3 sequence is CASSRGGQETQYF. The CDR3 DNA sequence: TGTGCCAGCAGCAGAGGGGGTCAAGAGACCCAGTACTTC.

V and J are TRBV10-3 and TRBJ1-1; D gene unclear. CDR1 is ENHRY and CDR2 is SYGVKD in the germline V gene. The ends were cut back, 0 bases at V and 0 bases at J, with 5 bases in the middle. The CDR3 has 14 residues. The CDR3 region is CAISESFMNTEAFF. The CDR3 coding sequence is TGTGCCATCAGTGAGTCGTTCATGAACACTGAAGCTTTCTTT.

This chain joins TRBV7-9 and TRBJ1-1; TRBD1 agrees at 7 bases. V lost 4 bases to trimming and J lost 3 bases; unmatched junction nucleotides: 5. Germline loops: CDR1 SEHNR, CDR2 FQNEAQ (reference sequence). The CDR3 runs 14 residues. DNA for the CDR3: TGTGCCAGCAGCTCGACAGGGCGGGACACTGAAGCTTTCTTT. This encodes CASSSTGRDTEAFF.

Only a few counts were recorded for this clone. The chain carries TRBV30 and TRBJ1-5; D is undetermined. Trimming took 2 bases from V and 3 from J, leaving 8 bases between them. The CDR3 totals 13 residues. Germline loops: CDR1 GTSNPN, CDR2 SVGIG (reference sequence). CDR3 loop: CAWSIQLNQPQHF. The CDR3 DNA reads TGTGCCTGGAGTATACAGCTCAATCAGCCCCAGCATTTT.

The rearrangement links TRBV9 to TRBJ1-1, with D maybe TRBD1 (5 bases). V lost 4 bases and J 0 bases, leaving 10 bases between the germline ends. This CDR3 contains 14 residues. Germline values: CDR1 SGDLS, CDR2 YYNGEE. The CDR3 DNA is TGTGCCAGCAGCCTGACAGCGATGAACACTGAAGCTTTCTTT. Its translation: CASSLTAMNTEAFF.

V usage is TRBV6-5 and J usage is TRBJ1-2; possibly TRBD1 for D (6 bases). V lost 10 bases to trimming and J lost 1 base, with 10 bases between them. Germline CDR1 and CDR2: MNHEY and SVGAGI. The CDR3 length is 12 residues. CDR3 residues: CATTGSNYGYTF. The CDR3 DNA is TGTGCCACAACAGGGAGTAACTATGGCTACACCTTC.

This clone appeared a single time. This chain connects TRBV28 to TRBJ2-4; perhaps TRBD1 as D (6 bases). Trimming took 6 bases from V and 3 from J, leaving 18 bases between them. The CDR3 is 16 amino acids. Per the germline V gene, CDR1 is MDHEN and CDR2 is SYDVKM. The CDR3 bases are TGTGCCAGCAGCCCATTGACCACAGGGAGCAAAAACATTCAGTACTTC. Its translation: CASSPLTTGSKNIQYF.

The rearrangement joins TRBV18 to TRBJ1-2; the D is unclear. The V gene lost 1 base and the J gene lost 4 bases, with 13 bases spanning the gap. Germline assignment: CDR1 KGHSH and CDR2 LQKENI. The CDR3 length is 15 residues. The DNA for the CDR3 is TGTGCCAGCTCACCACAACAACGGGAGTCCTATGGCTACACCTTC. Translation gives CASSPQQRESYGYTF.